These 21 T cell receptor beta chains share one sample of origin, sequenced in a study of identical twins. TCRdb fed the 5' RACE reads into MiXCR, producing one record per CDR3 protein. The sample consists of roughly 630,000 distinct CDR3 sequences, roughly 7.1% of them appearing once. These same records also appear under a second study, on yellow fever vaccine responses in identical twins.

Sequenced input: PBMCs. The receptors originated from a woman aged 18-30 years in good health.

The chain couples TRBV5-1 to TRBJ2-3; D might be TRBD2 (6 bases). This CDR3 comprises 13 residues. Germline V CDR1 and CDR2: SGHRS, YFSETQ. The germline V and J ends were trimmed by 6 bases and 3 bases, with 11 bases remaining between them. The CDR3 sequence: CASKGGNTDTQYF. The DNA for the CDR3 is TGCGCCAGCAAGGGCGGGAATACAGATACGCAGTATTTT. Together with reference TRBV5-1 and TRBJ2-3, the CDR3 gives the full variable domain: KAGVTQTPRYLIKTRGQQVTLSCSPISGHRSVSWYQQTPGQGLQFLFEYFSETQRNKGNFPGRFSGRQFSNSRSEMNVSTLELGDSALYLCASKGGNTDTQYFGPGTRLTVL.

This clonotype was found a few times. The CDR3 spells CSVEGGSSGSMVNEQFF. CDR3 in DNA: TGCAGCGTTGAAGGCGGAAGTAGCGGGAGTATGGTCAATGAGCAGTTCTTC. The genes are TRBV29-1 and TRBJ2-1, with 9 positions matching TRBD2. V trimming: 1 base; J trimming: 6 bases; junction bases outside the gene matches: 13. The CDR3 covers 17 residues. Germline assignment: CDR1 SQVTM and CDR2 ANQGSEA.

This clonotype was counted ten times or more. The rearrangement links TRBV3-1 to TRBJ2-1; a possible D gene is TRBD2 (6 bases). V lost 1 base, J lost 4 bases, and 8 bases lay in between. The CDR3 sequence is 14 residues long. Germline V gives CDR1 LGHDT, CDR2 YNNKEL (reference sequence). The CDR3 is CASSQGLEYNEQFF. DNA of the CDR3: TGTGCCAGCAGCCAAGGACTAGAATACAATGAGCAGTTCTTC.

This clonotype was recorded many times. The rearrangement links TRBV5-1 to TRBJ2-7, with a tentative D call TRBD2 (6 bases). The CDR3 covers 15 residues. In germline, CDR1 is SGHRS, CDR2 YFSETQ. V lost 2 bases and J lost 0, with 12 bases in between. CDR3 region: CASSFFGGTSYEQYF. DNA of the CDR3: TGCGCCAGCAGCTTTTTTGGCGGGACCTCCTACGAGCAGTACTTC.

This clonotype was seen more than once but under ten times. The rearrangement links TRBV7-7 to TRBJ2-2; possibly TRBD1 or TRBD2 for D (6 bases each). The germline V gene encodes CDR1 SSHAT and CDR2 FNYEAQ (reference sequence). The CDR3 has 16 amino acids. V was clipped by 5 bases and J by 0 bases, with 13 bases between them. CDR3 residues: CASSPGGGANTGELFF. CDR3 DNA sequence: TGTGCCAGCAGCCCCGGGGGCGGGGCGAACACCGGGGAGCTGTTTTTT.

V gene TRBV29-1 combines with J gene TRBJ2-1; the match to TRBD2 covers 7 bases. Germline values: CDR1 SQVTM, CDR2 ANQGSEA. The CDR3 runs 12 residues. Losses at the gene ends were 7 bases for V and 4 bases for J; bases not matched to a gene: 4. Here the CDR3 reads CSAGLVYNEQFF. The CDR3 DNA reads TGCAGCGCCGGACTAGTTTACAATGAGCAGTTCTTC.

This clonotype was observed at least ten times. The V gene is TRBV12-3 or TRBV12-4, the J gene TRBJ1-5; D is unresolved. The CDR3 runs to 16 residues. V gave up 6 bases and J gave up 6 bases, with 21 bases separating them. CDR3: CASSTHPFGRRQPQHF. The CDR3 DNA is TGTGCCAGCAGCACCCATCCGTTCGGGAGACGTCAGCCCCAGCATTTT.

This clonotype was seen many times. The chain has TRBV6-1 and TRBJ2-7; 9 bases fit TRBD1. Germline CDR1 is MNHNS and CDR2 is SASEGT. V shed 5 bases, J shed 2 bases, and the junction held 4 bases outside the gene matches. This CDR3 contains 14 residues. CDR3 residues: CASSTGQGAYEQYF. In DNA, the CDR3 is TGTGCCAGCAGTACGGGACAGGGAGCCTACGAGCAGTACTTC.

The rearrangement joins TRBV5-1 to TRBJ2-5; a weak D match, TRBD2 (5 bases). The ends were cut back, 2 bases at V and 2 bases at J, with 16 bases in the middle. From germline, CDR1 is SGHRS and CDR2 YFSETQ. CDR3 length equals 16 residues. The CDR3 DNA is TGCGCCAGCAGCTTACCCCGGGGAGACGAGCAAGAGACCCAGTACTTC. It encodes CASSLPRGDEQETQYF.

This clonotype was counted at least ten times. The gene calls are TRBV7-6 and TRBJ2-1, with TRBD2 matching 9 bases. CDR1 and CDR2 from the germline V gene are SGHVS and FNYEAQ. After removal of 1 base from V and 7 bases from J, the junction contained 5 bases not matched to a gene. This CDR3 has 15 residues. The CDR3 DNA is TGTGCCAGCAGCTTAGTGGCTAGCGGGGTAAATGAGCAGTTCTTC. This gives the protein CASSLVASGVNEQFF.

This clonotype was detected many times. The V call is TRBV4-1, the J call TRBJ1-3; D perhaps matches TRBD1 (5 bases). The CDR3 consists of 16 residues. Germline V CDR1 and CDR2: MGHRA, YSYEKL. V lost 1 base, J lost 0 bases, and 10 bases lay in between. The CDR3 here is CASSQGWGSSGNTIYF. The CDR3 bases are TGCGCCAGCAGCCAAGGATGGGGCAGCTCTGGAAACACCATATATTTT.

The rearrangement uses TRBV19 and TRBJ1-1; D call uncertain. CDR1 and CDR2 (germline): LNHDA, SQIVND (reference sequence). The V end lost 3 bases, the J end lost 7 bases, and 15 bases lay between the germline ends. The CDR3 is made up of 14 amino acids. The CDR3 nucleotides are TGTGCCAGTAGTATGTTCCCCGAAGAGAATGAAGCTTTCTTT. It is translated as CASSMFPEENEAFF.

At least ten counts were recorded for this clonotype. V gene TRBV29-1 combines with J gene TRBJ2-2; TRBD2 aligns across 14 bases. Germline trimming cut 8 bases from V and 5 bases from J; bases unmatched to any gene: 7. Germline values: CDR1 SQVTM, CDR2 ANQGSEA. The CDR3 has 15 residues. This CDR3 is CSFRGTSGGTGELFF. The CDR3 bases are TGCAGCTTCCGCGGGACTAGCGGGGGTACCGGGGAGCTGTTTTTT.

The rearrangement links TRBV4-2 to TRBJ2-3; 7 nucleotides agree with TRBD2. V was pared by 7 bases and J by 6 bases, with 10 bases of the junction left unmatched. Germline lookup yields CDR1 LGHNA and CDR2 YNFKEQ. This CDR3 has 14 amino acids. For the CDR3, the DNA is TGTGCCAGCACTTTCGGGGGGTCAGGTGATACGCAGTATTTT. It specifies CASTFGGSGDTQYF.

This clonotype was seen repeatedly, ten times or more. The CDR3 DNA reads as TGCAGTGCTCCGGGACTAGCGGACAATGAGCAGTTCTTC. Protein product: CSAPGLADNEQFF. The genes are TRBV20-1 and TRBJ2-1; the match to TRBD2 covers 11 bases. Germline V gene lookup returns CDR1 DFQATT and CDR2 SNEGSKA (reference sequence). The CDR3 consists of 13 residues. V dropped 5 bases and J dropped 5; count of bases not matched to a gene: 2.

CDR3: CAISIGTTEAFF. CDR3 nucleotide sequence: TGTGCCATCAGTATCGGGACAACTGAAGCTTTCTTT. This chain connects TRBV10-3 to TRBJ1-1, with TRBD1 as a possible D gene (6 bases). The CDR3 runs 12 residues. The ends were cut back, 5 bases at V and 5 bases at J, with 9 bases in the middle. Germline-derived CDR1 and CDR2 are ENHRY and SYGVKD.

This clonotype was recorded a few times. V usage is TRBV5-1 and J usage is TRBJ2-1; 8 bases match TRBD2. The germline CDR1 and CDR2 sequences are SGHRS and YFSETQ. This CDR3 has 16 residues. The trim removed 4 bases at V and 1 base at J, leaving 7 bases unmatched. The CDR3 sequence is CASSTLSGISYNEQFF. The CDR3 DNA reads as TGCGCCAGCAGCACCCTTAGCGGGATATCCTACAATGAGCAGTTCTTC. Supplemented by reference TRBV5-1 and TRBJ2-1, the full variable domain reads KAGVTQTPRYLIKTRGQQVTLSCSPISGHRSVSWYQQTPGQGLQFLFEYFSETQRNKGNFPGRFSGRQFSNSRSEMNVSTLELGDSALYLCASSTLSGISYNEQFFGPGTRLTVL.

This chain links TRBV7-8 with TRBJ1-1, with 7 bases lining up with TRBD1. Trimming took 4 bases from V and 5 from J; bases not matched to a gene: 4. CDR3 size: 13 residues. Germline CDR1 is SGHVS and CDR2 is FQNEAQ. CDR3 in DNA: TGTGCCAGCAGCTCGACAGGGTGGACTGAAGCTTTCTTT. It translates to CASSSTGWTEAFF.

The chain recombines TRBV6-5 with TRBJ2-7; TRBD1 might be the D (6 bases). Germline assignment: CDR1 MNHEY and CDR2 SVGAGI. V dropped 2 bases and J dropped 0 bases, with 8 bases sitting between them. The CDR3 has 14 residues. Written as DNA, the CDR3 is TGTGCCAGCAGTTACAACAGGGACTCCTACGAGCAGTACTTC. This translates into CASSYNRDSYEQYF.

In this sample, this clonotype turned up a few times. This rearrangement joins TRBV18 to TRBJ2-1; D remains unclear. In germline, CDR1 is KGHSH, CDR2 LQKENI. The CDR3 is 13 amino acids. Trimming cost V 4 bases and J 8 bases, with 12 bases left between them. DNA for the CDR3: TGTGCCAGCTCACTCTCCCTAGGCGATGAGCAGTTCTTC. Translation gives CASSLSLGDEQFF.

This clonotype was seen many times. The chain uses TRBV24-1 and TRBJ1-4, with D possibly being TRBD1 (5 bases). Germline CDR1 reads KGHDR; CDR2 reads SFDVKD. The CDR3 loop spans 13 amino acids. V was pared by 6 bases and J by 4 bases, with 8 bases between. CDR3 residues: CATSPGLNEKLFF. The CDR3 DNA reads as TGTGCCACCAGTCCGGGACTTAATGAAAAACTGTTTTTT.